The 19 T cell receptor beta chains listed next were all sequenced from one sample in a study of OX40 agonist ivuxolimab in advanced cancers. Assay: immunoSEQ multiplex PCR; the TCRdb copy retains only in-frame clones and omits some. The sample has about 61,000 clones; roughly 80% are singletons. Sequenced here: CD4+ or CD8+ T cells sorted from blood, sampled in a trial of the OX40 agonist ivuxolimab. These receptor sequences come from an adult with an advanced solid tumor such as melanoma, head and neck, liver or kidney cancer.

The V call is TRBV25-1, the J call TRBJ1-2; D gene uncertain. The V gene lost 4 bases and the J gene lost 5 bases, with 11 bases spanning the gap. The germline CDR1 and CDR2 sequences are MGHDK and SYGVNS. The CDR3 contains 13 residues. The CDR3 loop reads CASSAGNWYGYTF. The CDR3 region has the DNA TGTGCCAGCAGTGCGGGGAATTGGTATGGCTACACCTTC.

This chain joins TRBV11-2 and TRBJ1-1; D is unclear. This CDR3 is 14 amino acids long. Between the trimmed V and J ends, which lost 1 base and 4 bases, there was a span of 10 bases. Germline values: CDR1 SGHAT, CDR2 FQNNGV. The CDR3 region is CASSLVTAVTEAFF. In DNA form, the CDR3 reads TGTGCCAGCAGCTTAGTCACGGCAGTCACTGAAGCTTTCTTT.

V is TRBV14 and J is TRBJ2-3, with D hard to call. The CDR3 is made up of 17 amino acids. The germline CDR1 and CDR2 sequences are SGHDN and FVKESK. V was cut by 4 bases and J by 0 bases, with 17 bases left in between. The CDR3 DNA reads as TGTGCCAGCAGCCGGGGTGAAAGGGCGGTCAGCACAGATACGCAGTATTTT. Its translation is CASSRGERAVSTDTQYF.

The CDR3 DNA follows: TGCGCCAGCAGCTTGGGGGATACGCAGTATTTT. Protein sequence: CASSLGDTQYF. This chain links TRBV5-1 with TRBJ2-3; no definite D call. The CDR3 contains 11 residues. V shed 0 bases and J shed 6 bases, with 2 bases lying between them. The germline V gene has CDR1 SGHRS and CDR2 YFSETQ.

V is TRBV11-2 and J is TRBJ2-7, with a weak D call TRBD2 (6 bases). Germline CDR1 SGHAT, CDR2 FQNNGV. The CDR3 consists of 13 residues. With 7 bases removed from V and 3 bases from J, the gap between germline ends came to 13 bases. The CDR3 DNA is TGTGCCAGCAACTTCGGGGGAGGCTACGAGCAGTACTTC. It codes for CASNFGGGYEQYF.

The V and J genes are TRBV6-5 and TRBJ2-5; D remains unclear. There are 13 residues in the CDR3. Germline loops: CDR1 MNHEY, CDR2 SVGAGI. Trimming took off 6 bases at V and 5 bases at J, with 13 bases between the two ends. The CDR3 protein is CASSLGFSETQYF. As DNA, the CDR3 is TGTGCCAGCAGCTTGGGGTTTTCGGAGACCCAGTACTTC.

This sequence joins TRBV28 and TRBJ2-2, with 7 positions matching TRBD2. Germline assignment: CDR1 MDHEN and CDR2 SYDVKM. Unmatched junction bases numbered 8, after V lost 6 bases and J lost 4 bases. The CDR3 has 15 amino acids. Here the CDR3 DNA reads TGTGCCAGCAGCCCAAGCGGGGTCGCCACCGGGGAGCTGTTTTTT. Encoded protein: CASSPSGVATGELFF.

This rearrangement joins TRBV19 to TRBJ2-1, with D uncertain. Trimming removed 3 bases from V and 2 bases from J, with 20 bases in between. The CDR3 extends over 18 amino acids. The V gene's germline CDR1 is LNHDA and CDR2 SQIVND (reference sequence). The CDR3 here is CASSILVSVGQTYNEQFF. Here the CDR3 DNA reads TGTGCCAGTAGTATCTTGGTGTCCGTAGGTCAGACCTACAATGAGCAGTTCTTC.

The genes are TRBV10-1 and TRBJ2-5; TRBD2 matches at 9 bases. CDR1 WNHNN and CDR2 SYGVQD come from the germline V gene (reference sequence). This CDR3 spans 17 amino acids. The J segment lost 1 base and the V segment lost 2 bases, leaving 8 bases of the junction unmatched. The CDR3 DNA follows: TGCGCCAGCAGTGAGGTAGGTGGTAGCGGGGGCCAAGAGACCCAGTACTTC. As protein: CASSEVGGSGGQETQYF.

The chain joins TRBV9 to TRBJ2-7; 7 bases agree with TRBD1. Germline V lookup: CDR1 SGDLS, CDR2 YYNGEE. V shed 4 bases and J 2 bases; nucleotides not matched to a gene: 6. The CDR3 has 14 amino acids. The CDR3 nucleotides are TGTGCCAGCAGCTCAGGACAGGAGACCTACGAGCAGTACTTC. This encodes CASSSGQETYEQYF.

Concerning this clone itself: Other DNA variants within this sample encode the same CDR3. The V call is TRBV18, the J call TRBJ1-5; D may be TRBD1 (6 bases). The germline V and J ends were trimmed by 6 bases and 3 bases, with 9 bases remaining between them. CDR1 is KGHSH, CDR2 LQKENI, per germline. The length of the CDR3 is 13 residues. The chain's CDR3 is CASSPGDNQPQHF. The CDR3 DNA sequence: TGTGCCAGCTCGCCAGGGGACAATCAGCCCCAGCATTTT.

V and J are TRBV29-1 and TRBJ2-3; D may be TRBD2 (5 bases). Germline CDR1 SQVTM, CDR2 ANQGSEA. The V end was cut by 3 bases, the J end by 1 base, with 17 bases between. The CDR3 contains 16 residues. The CDR3 protein is CSVDGRTFYGTDTQYF. CDR3 DNA: TGCAGCGTTGATGGGAGAACCTTTTACGGCACAGATACGCAGTATTTT.

V gene TRBV6-4 combines with J gene TRBJ2-1; 8 bases fit TRBD1. This CDR3 has 14 residues. V dropped 4 bases and J dropped 5; count of bases not matched to a gene: 4. Germline CDR1 MRHNA, CDR2 SNTAGT. CDR3 residues: CASSGETGDNEQFF. CDR3 DNA: TGTGCCAGCAGTGGCGAGACAGGGGACAATGAGCAGTTCTTC.

This chain uses TRBV6-9 with TRBJ1-6, with D perhaps matching TRBD1 (5 bases). Germline V gene lookup returns CDR1 MNHGY and CDR2 SVAAGI. V dropped 5 bases and J dropped 0 bases, with 11 bases sitting between them. CDR3 length: 16 residues. DNA of the CDR3: TGTGCCAGCAGTACAACAGGAGGCTCCTATAATTCACCCCTCCACTTT. Amino acid sequence: CASSTTGGSYNSPLHF.

The chain links TRBV5-1 to TRBJ1-1; D is perhaps TRBD1 (5 bases). Germline loops: CDR1 SGHRS, CDR2 YFSETQ. Trimming removed 4 bases at V and 10 bases at J, with 17 bases between. The length of the CDR3 is 13 residues. The CDR3 sequence: CASSRLQDRRAFF. CDR3 coding DNA: TGCGCCAGCAGCCGATTACAGGACCGCAGAGCTTTCTTT.

The sample holds one count of this clone. CDR3 in amino acids: CASSGHGSIGYTF. CDR3 nucleotide sequence: TGTGCCAGCTCCGGACACGGGAGTATCGGCTACACCTTC. The V gene is TRBV28, the J gene TRBJ1-2, with a possible D match to TRBD1 (5 bases). V was cut by 8 bases and J by 8 bases, with 18 bases left in between. The CDR3 has 13 amino acids. Germline lookup yields CDR1 MDHEN and CDR2 SYDVKM.

The genes are TRBV7-8 and TRBJ2-7, with 8 bases lining up with TRBD1. V shed 5 bases, J shed 2 bases, and the junction held 8 bases outside the gene matches. The CDR3 runs to 15 residues. In germline, CDR1 is SGHVS, CDR2 FQNEAQ. CDR3 amino acids: CASSPHRTGPYEQYF. The CDR3 bases are TGTGCCAGCAGCCCCCATCGGACAGGGCCCTACGAGCAGTACTTC.

The chain employs TRBV30 and TRBJ2-3; tentative D call: TRBD2 (6 bases). The V end lost 1 base, the J end lost 1 base, and 6 bases lay between the germline ends. The CDR3 sequence is 13 residues long. CDR1 and CDR2 from the germline V gene are GTSNPN and SVGIG (reference sequence). The CDR3: CAWSGGGTDTQYF. CDR3 coding DNA: TGTGCCTGGAGTGGCGGGGGCACAGATACGCAGTATTTT.

This clone was observed a few times. The chain recombines TRBV2 with TRBJ1-4; D is undetermined. From germline, CDR1 is SNHLY and CDR2 FYNNEI. V shed 6 bases and J shed 0 bases, with 11 bases lying between them. This CDR3 contains 15 residues. The CDR3 sequence is CASSKTLTTNEKLFF. The CDR3 bases are TGTGCCAGCAGCAAGACACTAACAACTAATGAAAAACTGTTTTTT.